This T cell receptor (beta chain) is drawn from a study of radiotherapy plus CTLA-4 blockade in lung cancer. Study at large: Disease control was achieved by about 34% of patients, and objective responses by 18%. The study's findings and limits: An expansion of tumor-derived TCR clones occurred in blood after radiotherapy plus ipilimumab. Reported findings show early blood T cell clone dynamics, with interferon-beta, best predicted response.

This CDR3 comprises 13 residues. The germline V gene encodes CDR1 SQVTM and CDR2 ANQGSEA. Deletions cut 6 bases from V and 3 bases from J, with 15 bases between. TCRdb's copy holds only in-frame clones and misses some; the assay was immunoSEQ multiplex PCR. The sample consists of 130,000 or so clones, about nine tenths of them appearing once. For this clone: Its antigen is unidentified.

The study treated chemo-refractory metastatic non-small-cell lung cancer patients with focal radiation plus ipilimumab CTLA-4 blockade. The chain carries TRBV29-1 and TRBJ2-7; D is possibly TRBD1 (8 bases). The receptor's source is a human donor with non-small cell lung cancer that progressed on radiotherapy plus ipilimumab. Sequences were derived from peripheral blood, sampled from a patient treated with radiotherapy plus ipilimumab. CDR3 amino acids: CSVGQGGLYEQYF. The CDR3 DNA follows: TGCAGCGTAGGACAGGGAGGGCTCTACGAGCAGTACTTC.